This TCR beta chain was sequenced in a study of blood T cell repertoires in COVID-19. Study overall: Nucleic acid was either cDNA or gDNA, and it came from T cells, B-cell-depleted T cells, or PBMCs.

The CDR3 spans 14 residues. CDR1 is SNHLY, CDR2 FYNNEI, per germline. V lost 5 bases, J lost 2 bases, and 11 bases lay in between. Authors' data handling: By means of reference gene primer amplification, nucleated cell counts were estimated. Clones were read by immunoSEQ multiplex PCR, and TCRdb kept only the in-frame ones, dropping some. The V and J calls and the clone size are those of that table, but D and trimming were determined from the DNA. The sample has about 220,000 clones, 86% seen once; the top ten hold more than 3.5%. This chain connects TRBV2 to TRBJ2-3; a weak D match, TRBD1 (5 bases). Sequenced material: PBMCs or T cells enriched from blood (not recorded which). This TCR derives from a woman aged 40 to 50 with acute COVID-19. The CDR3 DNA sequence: TGTGCCAGCAGTACCCCCAGGGTCACAGATACGCAGTATTTT. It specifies CASSTPRVTDTQYF.